Listed here is a single TCR beta chain. The CDR3 runs 14 residues. Germline-derived CDR1 and CDR2 are SGHAT and FQNNGV. Trimming shortened V by 1 base and J by 3 bases, and 9 bases separated the two germline ends. The data belong to a study of cytomegalovirus exposure and HLA in healthy donors. The wider study: The approximately 110 validation repertoires used a platform that matched the one used for the approximately 620 first-cohort repertoires, as a later analysis reported.

Repertoires were generated with immunoSEQ multiplex PCR, while TCRdb's copy carries only in-frame clones and drops some. The repertoire holds 200,000 or so clones, around four fifths seen once, with roughly 7% in the top ten. The V and J genes are TRBV11-2 and TRBJ1-1; unclear D gene. Input material: PBMCs. The sequence derives from a man younger than 35 in good health and CMV-seropositive. This CDR3 is CASSLVPVHTEAFF. For the CDR3, the DNA is TGTGCCAGCAGCTTAGTCCCGGTGCACACTGAAGCTTTCTTT.